Listed below are T cell receptor beta chains from one sample, sequenced in a study of cytomegalovirus exposure and HLA in healthy donors. The repertoire was sequenced with immunoSEQ multiplex PCR; TCRdb's copy has only in-frame clones and lacks some. The sample carries some 270,000 clones, around 90% recorded once. The sequencing sample was made of PBMCs. These receptors were collected from a girl aged 2-10 years in good health and CMV-seronegative. CDR3s include the opening cysteine and the closing phenylalanine or tryptophan. The order of the fields is CDR3 protein, CDR3 DNA, J gene, clone size, D gene, V gene. D genes are given only for firm matches. The size entry is marked missing in some rows and otherwise reads once, few, many or a size class.

CASSLESGYTF | TGTGCCAGCAGCTTGGAGTCTGGCTACACCTTC | TRBJ1-2 | - | - | TRBV13
CASLGRGNTEAFF | TGTGCTTCGCTGGGCAGGGGGAACACTGAAGCTTTCTTT | TRBJ1-1 | - | - | TRBV12-5
CASSRDRVGYTF | TGTGCCAGCAGTAGGGACAGGGTTGGCTACACCTTC | TRBJ1-2 | - | TRBD1 | TRBV6-1
CASSFDGYTF | TGTGCCAGCAGTTTCGATGGCTACACCTTC | TRBJ1-2 | - | - | TRBV28
CASSPQQESVAEQYF | TGTGCCAGCTCGCCCCAACAGGAATCAGTCGCCGAGCAGTACTTC | TRBJ2-7 | - | - | TRBV18
CASSTALDFGKYEQYF | TGTGCCAGCAGTACGGCCTTGGACTTCGGCAAATACGAGCAGTACTTC | TRBJ2-7 | - | - | TRBV27
CASSLTENTGELFF | TGTGCCAGCAGCTTGACTGAGAACACCGGGGAGCTGTTTTTT | TRBJ2-2 | once | - | TRBV7-2
CASTHSSGLDSPLHF | TGTGCCAGCACTCACTCGTCGGGGTTGGATTCACCCCTCCACTTT | TRBJ1-6 | - | - | TRBV6-6
CASPHAGPNYGYTF | TGTGCCAGCCCCCACGCAGGGCCTAACTATGGCTACACCTTC | TRBJ1-2 | - | - | TRBV19
CASSLENSGGARQFF | TGCGCCAGCAGCTTGGAGAATAGCGGGGGGGCGCGGCAGTTCTTC | TRBJ2-1 | - | TRBD2 | TRBV5-1
CASSSPEVSEQFF | TGTGCCAGCAGTTCCCCCGAGGTCTCTGAGCAGTTCTTC | TRBJ2-1 | - | - | TRBV28
CASSLGQGGDTQYF | TGTGCCAGCAGCCTGGGACAGGGAGGTGATACGCAGTATTTT | TRBJ2-3 | - | TRBD1 | TRBV13
CSADYADTQYF | TGCAGTGCGGACTACGCAGATACGCAGTATTTT | TRBJ2-3 | - | - | TRBV20-1
CASSSRLAGSLGEQYF | TGTGCCAGTAGTTCACGGCTAGCGGGAAGTCTGGGGGAGCAGTACTTC | TRBJ2-7 | - | TRBD2 | TRBV19
CASSAGTSLTETQYF | TGTGCCAGCTCCGCCGGGACTAGCTTAACTGAGACCCAGTACTTC | TRBJ2-5 | - | TRBD2 | TRBV18
CASSPGTSGAEQFF | TGTGCCAGCTCACCTGGGACTAGCGGGGCTGAGCAGTTCTTC | TRBJ2-1 | - | TRBD2 | TRBV18
CASSSRLMDRGWPFF | TGTGCCAGCAGTTCCCGCCTGATGGACAGGGGGTGGCCTTTCTTT | TRBJ1-1 | - | TRBD1 | TRBV27
CASSYLTGTSTDTQYF | TGTGCCAGCAGCTACCTAACGGGAACTAGCACAGATACGCAGTATTTT | TRBJ2-3 | - | - | TRBV13
CASGQGAGGYTF | TGTGCCAGTGGACAGGGGGCGGGTGGCTACACCTTC | TRBJ1-2 | few | TRBD1 | TRBV2
CASSGGAENTEAFF | TGCGCCAGCAGTGGAGGGGCGGAAAACACTGAAGCTTTCTTT | TRBJ1-1 | - | - | TRBV4-1
CASSPRDRTRDSPLHF | TGCGCCAGCAGCCCCCGGGACAGGACGAGGGATTCACCCCTCCACTTT | TRBJ1-6 | - | TRBD1 | TRBV5-1
CASSPGTGVGYTF | TGTGCCAGCAGCCCCGGGACAGGGGTAGGCTACACCTTC | TRBJ1-2 | - | TRBD1 | TRBV6-5
CAISEGQGRQPQHF | TGTGCCATCAGTGAGGGACAGGGAAGACAGCCCCAGCATTTT | TRBJ1-5 | - | TRBD1 | TRBV10-3
CASRPWGTGGTDTQYF | TGCGCCAGCAGACCCTGGGGGACAGGGGGCACAGATACGCAGTATTTT | TRBJ2-3 | few | TRBD1 | TRBV5-1
CASIRDLHTGELFF | TGTGCCAGTATCCGGGACTTACACACCGGGGAGCTGTTTTTT | TRBJ2-2 | - | - | TRBV19
CAWTHKRDFYVYTF | TGTGCCTGGACCCACAAACGGGACTTTTATGTCTACACCTTC | TRBJ1-2 | once | - | TRBV30
CASSLQGTGGGTEAFF | TGTGCCAGCAGCTTGCAGGGGACAGGGGGAGGTACTGAAGCTTTCTTT | TRBJ1-1 | few | TRBD1 | TRBV7-7
CASSYTQGSPLHF | TGTGCCAGCAGTTACACCCAGGGATCACCCCTCCACTTT | TRBJ1-6 | - | - | TRBV6-6
CASSTTAIFYEQYF | TGTGCCAGCAGCACCACTGCCATCTTCTACGAGCAGTACTTC | TRBJ2-7 | - | - | TRBV28
CASTPPRPGTMNTEAFF | TGTGCCAGCACCCCCCCCCGCCCGGGAACCATGAACACTGAAGCTTTCTTT | TRBJ1-1 | - | - | TRBV7-3
CASRQVGTRRTEQYF | TGTGCCAGTAGACAGGTGGGGACTAGAAGGACCGAGCAGTACTTC | TRBJ2-7 | - | TRBD2 | TRBV19
CASSPGITGGDGYTF | TGCGCCAGCAGCCCCGGGATAACGGGAGGAGATGGCTACACCTTC | TRBJ1-2 | - | - | TRBV5-1
CAVDQGQGNQPQHF | TGTGCCGTCGACCAGGGACAGGGCAATCAGCCCCAGCATTTT | TRBJ1-5 | - | TRBD1 | TRBV7-8
CASSPSSGSRYNSPLHF | TGTGCCAGCAGTCCTAGCTCGGGCAGCAGATATAATTCACCCCTCCACTTT | TRBJ1-6 | - | - | TRBV28
CASSPPSIGYNEQFF | TGTGCCAGCAGCCCACCTAGCATCGGTTACAATGAGCAGTTCTTC | TRBJ2-1 | - | - | TRBV6-1
CAGNREGNEKLFF | TGTGCCGGGAACAGGGAGGGTAATGAAAAACTGTTTTTT | TRBJ1-4 | - | - | TRBV2
CAWSVRSEGGYGYTF | TGTGCCTGGAGTGTACGGTCTGAGGGTGGCTATGGCTACACCTTC | TRBJ1-2 | - | - | TRBV30
CAWSTGTGNEQYF | TGTGCCTGGAGTACTGGGACAGGGAACGAGCAGTACTTC | TRBJ2-7 | - | TRBD1 | TRBV30
CASSGGTGYTEAFF | TGTGCCAGTAGCGGCGGGACAGGGTATACTGAAGCTTTCTTT | TRBJ1-1 | - | TRBD1 | TRBV19
CASSRGTQGNQETQYF | TGTGCCAGCAGTCGCGGAACACAGGGGAATCAAGAGACCCAGTACTTC | TRBJ2-5 | - | TRBD1 | TRBV6-6
CASSQEGGPTEAFF | TGTGCCAGCAGCCAAGAGGGGGGGCCCACTGAAGCTTTCTTT | TRBJ1-1 | few | - | TRBV4-2
CASSPTTGAFETQYF | TGTGCCAGCAGTCCCACTACCGGCGCTTTCGAGACCCAGTACTTC | TRBJ2-5 | - | - | TRBV27
CASSLLGTDNEKLFF | TGTGCCAGTAGTTTACTGGGGACAGATAATGAAAAACTGTTTTTT | TRBJ1-4 | - | TRBD1 | TRBV19
CASSASGEALYEQYF | TGTGCCAGCAGCGCCTCGGGGGAGGCCCTCTACGAGCAGTACTTC | TRBJ2-7 | - | - | TRBV4-2
CASSAQGSYNSPLHF | TGTGCCAGTAGTGCCCAGGGGAGTTATAATTCACCCCTCCACTTT | TRBJ1-6 | - | - | TRBV19
CASSPETRPYEQYF | TGTGCCAGCAGCCCGGAGACTAGACCCTACGAGCAGTACTTC | TRBJ2-7 | - | - | TRBV7-9
CASSGVGAEAFF | TGTGCCAGCAGTGGGGTGGGCGCTGAAGCTTTCTTT | TRBJ1-1 | - | - | TRBV6-1
CSVGDRVDSPLHF | TGCAGCGTCGGGGACAGGGTGGATTCACCCCTCCACTTT | TRBJ1-6 | - | TRBD1 | TRBV29-1
CASSVANSSGNTIYF | TGTGCCAGCAGCGTAGCGAACAGCTCTGGAAACACCATATATTTT | TRBJ1-3 | - | - | TRBV9
CASSFRGANTEAFF | TGTGCCAGCAGTTTTAGGGGTGCGAACACTGAAGCTTTCTTT | TRBJ1-1 | once | - | TRBV27
CASSPYTGSPLHF | TGTGCCAGCAGCCCATATACGGGTTCACCCCTCCACTTT | TRBJ1-6 | - | - | TRBV7-9
CSAEGPAGTEAFF | TGCAGCGCGGAGGGGCCGGCGGGCACTGAAGCTTTCTTT | TRBJ1-1 | - | - | TRBV29-1
CASSDRSGAFGTQYF | TGTGCCAGCAGTGATCGAAGCGGTGCCTTTGGGACCCAGTACTTC | TRBJ2-5 | few | - | TRBV6-1
CASSLTGKKDGEQFF | TGTGCCAGCAGTCTGACAGGGAAAAAGGATGGTGAGCAGTTCTTC | TRBJ2-1 | - | TRBD1 | TRBV27
CASSYSNSGTGGYEQYF | TGTGCCAGCAGCTACAGTAATTCCGGGACAGGGGGCTACGAGCAGTACTTC | TRBJ2-7 | - | TRBD1 | TRBV11-2